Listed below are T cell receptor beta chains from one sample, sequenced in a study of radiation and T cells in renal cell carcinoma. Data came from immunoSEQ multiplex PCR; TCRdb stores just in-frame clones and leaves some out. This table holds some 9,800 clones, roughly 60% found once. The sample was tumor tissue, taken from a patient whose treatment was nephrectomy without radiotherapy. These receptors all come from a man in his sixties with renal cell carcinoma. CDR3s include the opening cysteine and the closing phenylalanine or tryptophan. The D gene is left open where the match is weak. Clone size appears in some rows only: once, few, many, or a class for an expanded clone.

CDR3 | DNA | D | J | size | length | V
CASSQVSGVRNEQFF | TGTGCCAGCAGCCAAGTTAGCGGGGTTAGGAATGAGCAGTTCTTC | TRBD2 | TRBJ2-1 | - | 15 | TRBV4-2
CASSQDLGGVETQYF | TGTGCCAGCAGCCAAGATCTGGGAGGGGTAGAGACCCAGTACTTC | TRBD2 | TRBJ2-5 | - | 15 | TRBV4-2
CASSERTSGGAFQDTQYF | TGCGCCAGCAGTGAACGGACTAGCGGGGGGGCCTTCCAAGATACGCAGTATTTT | TRBD2 | TRBJ2-3 | - | 18 | TRBV10-1
CAWKAGGQGTQYF | TGTGCCTGGAAAGCGGGGGGGCAGGGGACCCAGTACTTC | TRBD2 | TRBJ2-5 | - | 13 | TRBV30
CASSDWDEQFF | TGTGCCAGCAGTGATTGGGATGAGCAGTTCTTC | - | TRBJ2-1 | - | 11 | TRBV2
CASSPGTGGSWFF | TGTGCCAGCTCACCGGGTACAGGTGGGAGTTGGTTCTTC | - | TRBJ2-1 | - | 13 | TRBV18
CASSFTGNCYEQYF | TGTGCCAGCAGTTTTACAGGGAACTGCTACGAGCAGTACTTC | - | TRBJ2-7 | - | 14 | TRBV11-3
CASRYRTGSNTEAFF | TGTGCCAGCAGGTACCGGACAGGCTCAAACACTGAAGCTTTCTTT | TRBD1 | TRBJ1-1 | few | 15 | TRBV7-3
CASTKGAATNEKLFF | TGTGCCAGCACCAAGGGGGCGGCAACTAATGAAAAACTGTTTTTT | TRBD1 | TRBJ1-4 | - | 15 | TRBV6-1
CASSTRGQGPNTEAFF | TGTGCCAGTAGTACCCGCGGACAGGGCCCGAACACTGAAGCTTTCTTT | TRBD1 | TRBJ1-1 | - | 16 | TRBV19
CASSQYGTRTYNEQFF | TGTGCCAGCAGCCAATATGGGACTAGGACCTACAATGAGCAGTTCTTC | TRBD2 | TRBJ2-1 | once | 16 | TRBV14
CSTLTRTSGTQYF | TGCAGCACGTTAACCCGGACTAGTGGGACCCAGTACTTC | TRBD2 | TRBJ2-5 | - | 13 | TRBV29-1
CASSKDRNYGYTF | TGTGCCAGCAGCAAGGACAGGAACTATGGCTACACCTTC | TRBD1 | TRBJ1-2 | - | 13 | TRBV7-2